This T cell receptor (beta chain) was sequenced for a study of cytomegalovirus exposure and HLA in healthy donors. PCR involved 60 Vbeta and 13 Jbeta primers. Data came from immunoSEQ multiplex PCR; TCRdb stores just in-frame clones and leaves some out. The sample shows about 230,000 clones, around 89% of them seen only once. The CDR3 is 16 residues long. The TCR comes from a woman aged 18 to 35 in good health and CMV-seronegative. The chain links TRBV12-2 to TRBJ2-7; the D segment call TRBD1 is taken from the table without a DNA check. TRBV12-2 is a recognized pseudogene. The material sequenced was PBMCs. CDR3 nucleotide sequence: TGTGCAAGTCGCTCGCACCGGGACAGGGTCTCCTACGAGCAGTACTTC. Its protein product is CASRSHRDRVSYEQYF.